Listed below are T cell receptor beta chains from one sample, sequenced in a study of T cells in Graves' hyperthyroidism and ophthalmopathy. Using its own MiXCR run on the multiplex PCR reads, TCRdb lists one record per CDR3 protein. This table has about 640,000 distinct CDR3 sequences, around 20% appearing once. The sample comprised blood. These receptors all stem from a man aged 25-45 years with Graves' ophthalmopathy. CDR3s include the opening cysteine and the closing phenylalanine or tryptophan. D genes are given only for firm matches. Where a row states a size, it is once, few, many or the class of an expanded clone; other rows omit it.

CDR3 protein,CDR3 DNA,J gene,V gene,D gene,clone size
CAISEKGNEQFF,TGTGCCATCAGTGAGAAGGGCAATGAGCAGTTCTTC,TRBJ2-1,TRBV10-3,-,-
CSGDARYEQYF,TGCAGCGGGGACGCCAGGTACGAGCAGTACTTC,TRBJ2-7,TRBV29-1,-,-
CASSSGLLGETQYF,TGTGCCAGCAGCTCCGGACTGCTCGGGGAGACCCAGTACTTC,TRBJ2-5,TRBV7-9,-,-
CSALKKREAGEQFF,TGCAGTGCTCTAAAAAAGCGGGAGGCCGGTGAGCAGTTCTTC,TRBJ2-1,TRBV20-1,TRBD2,-
CASSVGTRITDTQYF,TGTGCCAGCAGCGTAGGGACTAGGATCACAGATACGCAGTATTTT,TRBJ2-3,TRBV9,TRBD2,few
CASSFTGSQETQYF,TGTGCCAGCAGCTTCACAGGAAGTCAAGAGACCCAGTACTTC,TRBJ2-5,TRBV28,-,many
CASRTGLNTGELFF,TGTGCCAGCAGGACAGGCCTAAACACCGGGGAGCTGTTTTTT,TRBJ2-2,TRBV28,-,-
CASSLALSGANVLTF,TGCGCCAGCAGCTTGGCCCTGTCTGGGGCCAACGTCCTGACTTTC,TRBJ2-6,TRBV5-1,-,few
CASSPLAGFDYNEQFF,TGTGCCAGCAGTCCACTAGCGGGATTTGATTACAATGAGCAGTTCTTC,TRBJ2-1,TRBV6-1,TRBD2,few
CASSYRDQTKKVNNNEQFF,TGTGCCAGCAGTTATCGGGACCAAACGAAAAAAGTAAACAACAATGAGCAGTTCTTC,TRBJ2-1,TRBV6-2/TRBV6-3,-,few
CASSSPGMNTEAFF,TGTGCCAGCAGTTCCCCCGGGATGAACACTGAAGCTTTCTTT,TRBJ1-1,TRBV6-1,-,-
CAISEAGGSSTGELFF,TGTGCCATCAGTGAGGCTGGGGGGAGTTCTACCGGGGAGCTGTTTTTT,TRBJ2-2,TRBV10-3,-,-
CATSDETGGFHF,TGTGCCACCAGTGATGAGACCGGAGGGTTCCACTTT,TRBJ1-6,TRBV24-1,-,-
CASSLTLVAEAFF,TGTGCCAGCAGTTTAACCCTCGTCGCTGAAGCTTTCTTT,TRBJ1-1,TRBV27,-,-
CASSADRAIHEQYF,TGTGCCAGCAGCGCTGACAGGGCGATCCACGAGCAGTACTTC,TRBJ2-7,TRBV5-4,TRBD1,-
CASRGSGNQPQHF,TGTGCCAGTAGGGGAAGTGGCAATCAGCCCCAGCATTTT,TRBJ1-5,TRBV19,-,few
CASSWRYEQYF,TGTGCCAGCAGTTGGAGGTACGAGCAGTACTTC,TRBJ2-7,TRBV12-3/TRBV12-4,-,-
CASSLGGGRSSYEQYF,TGTGCCAGCAGTTTAGGAGGGGGCCGAAGCTCCTACGAGCAGTACTTC,TRBJ2-7,TRBV12-3/TRBV12-4,TRBD1,few
CASSLALAGGPAYNEQFF,TGCGCCAGCAGCTTGGCACTAGCGGGAGGGCCGGCGTACAATGAGCAGTTCTTC,TRBJ2-1,TRBV5-1,TRBD2,-
CAISRQGADEQYF,TGTGCCATCAGTCGGCAGGGGGCTGACGAGCAGTACTTC,TRBJ2-7,TRBV10-3,TRBD1,-
CASRQTTSGVRETQYF,TGTGCCAGCAGACAAACTACATCCGGAGTACGAGAGACCCAGTACTTC,TRBJ2-5,TRBV3-1,-,few
CASSLAAGGANYGYTF,TGTGCCAGCAGCTTAGCCGCGGGGGGGGCTAACTATGGCTACACCTTC,TRBJ1-2,TRBV13,-,few
CASSHIKGSNYEQYF,TGCGCCAGCAGCCATATAAAAGGGTCCAACTACGAGCAGTACTTC,TRBJ2-7,TRBV4-1,-,few